This T cell receptor beta chain was obtained from a study of cytomegalovirus exposure and HLA in healthy donors. The primer mix had 60 Vbeta and 13 Jbeta primers. The method was immunoSEQ multiplex PCR; TCRdb's version includes in-frame clones alone and lacks a portion of them. The sample gives about 64,000 clones, around 72% of which show up once; less than 15% is in the top ten. The CDR3 runs to 14 residues. V trimming: 6 bases; J trimming: 0 bases; junction bases outside the gene matches: 5. Germline V CDR1 and CDR2: MNHEY, SMNVEV (reference sequence). The sample comprised PBMCs. The chain recombines TRBV27 with TRBJ2-7; the match to TRBD1 covers 7 bases. The TCR was taken from a male donor in good health and CMV-seropositive. In DNA form, the CDR3 reads TGTGCCAGCAGACACAGGGGATCCTCCTACGAGCAGTACTTC. Translated: CASRHRGSSYEQYF.